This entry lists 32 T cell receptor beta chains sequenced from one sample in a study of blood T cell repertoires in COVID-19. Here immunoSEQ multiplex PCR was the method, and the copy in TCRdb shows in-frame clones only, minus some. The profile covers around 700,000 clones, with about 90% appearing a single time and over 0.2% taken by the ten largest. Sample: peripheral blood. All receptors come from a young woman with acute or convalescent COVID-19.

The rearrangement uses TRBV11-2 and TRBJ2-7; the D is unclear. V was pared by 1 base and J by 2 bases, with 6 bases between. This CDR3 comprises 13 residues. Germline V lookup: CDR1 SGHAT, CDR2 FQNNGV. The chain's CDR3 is CASSLVLTYEQYF. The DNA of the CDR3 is TGTGCCAGCAGCTTAGTCCTAACCTACGAGCAGTACTTC.

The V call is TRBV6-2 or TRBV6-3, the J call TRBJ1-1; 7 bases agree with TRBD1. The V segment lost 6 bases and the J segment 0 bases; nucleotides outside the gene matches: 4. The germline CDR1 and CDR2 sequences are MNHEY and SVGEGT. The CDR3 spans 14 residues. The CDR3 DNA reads TGTGCCAGCAGCCGGGACAGTATGAACACTGAAGCTTTCTTT. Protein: CASSRDSMNTEAFF.

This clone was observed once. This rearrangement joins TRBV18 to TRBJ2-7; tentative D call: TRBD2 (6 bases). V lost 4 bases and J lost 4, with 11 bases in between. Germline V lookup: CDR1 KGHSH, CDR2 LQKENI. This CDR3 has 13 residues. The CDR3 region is CASSRAGGYEQYF. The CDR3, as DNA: TGTGCCAGCTCACGGGCAGGAGGGTACGAGCAGTACTTC.

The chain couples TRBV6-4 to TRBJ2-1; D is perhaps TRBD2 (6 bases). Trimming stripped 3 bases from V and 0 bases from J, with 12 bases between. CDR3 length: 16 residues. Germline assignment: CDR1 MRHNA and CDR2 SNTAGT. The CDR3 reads CASSEGLFHSYNEQFF. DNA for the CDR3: TGTGCCAGCAGTGAGGGACTGTTCCACTCCTACAATGAGCAGTTCTTC.

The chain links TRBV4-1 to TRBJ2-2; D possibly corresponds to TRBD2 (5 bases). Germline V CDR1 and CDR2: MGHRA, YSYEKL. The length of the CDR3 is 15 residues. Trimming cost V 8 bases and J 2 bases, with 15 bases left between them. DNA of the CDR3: TGCGCCAGCGGGTCCCCGGGGATCAACACCGGGGAGCTGTTTTTT. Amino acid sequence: CASGSPGINTGELFF.

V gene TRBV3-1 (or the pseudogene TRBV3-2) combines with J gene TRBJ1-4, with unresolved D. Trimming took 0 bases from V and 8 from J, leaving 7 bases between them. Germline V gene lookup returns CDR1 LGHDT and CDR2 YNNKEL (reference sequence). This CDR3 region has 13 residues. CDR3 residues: CASSQDWREKLFF. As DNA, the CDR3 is TGTGCCAGCAGCCAAGACTGGAGAGAAAAACTGTTTTTT.

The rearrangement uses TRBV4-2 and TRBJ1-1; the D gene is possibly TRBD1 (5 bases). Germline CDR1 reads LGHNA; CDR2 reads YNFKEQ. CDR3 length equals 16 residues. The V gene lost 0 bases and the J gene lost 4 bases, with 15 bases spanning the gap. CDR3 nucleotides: TGTGCCAGCAGCCAAGAGCATTCGGGGGGGTTCACTGAAGCTTTCTTT. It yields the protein CASSQEHSGGFTEAFF.

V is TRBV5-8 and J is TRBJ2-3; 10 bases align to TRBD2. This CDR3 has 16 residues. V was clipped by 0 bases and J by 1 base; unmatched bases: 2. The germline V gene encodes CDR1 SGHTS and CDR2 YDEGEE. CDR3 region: CASSLGGTSGTDTQYF. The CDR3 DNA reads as TGTGCCAGCAGCTTGGGCGGGACTAGCGGCACAGATACGCAGTATTTT.

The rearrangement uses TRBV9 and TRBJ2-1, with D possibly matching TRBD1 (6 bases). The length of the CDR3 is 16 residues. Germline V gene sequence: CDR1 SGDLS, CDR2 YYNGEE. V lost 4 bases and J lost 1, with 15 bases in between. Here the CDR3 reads CASSRGGGESYNEQFF. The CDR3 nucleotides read TGTGCCAGCAGCCGCGGTGGGGGCGAATCCTACAATGAGCAGTTCTTC. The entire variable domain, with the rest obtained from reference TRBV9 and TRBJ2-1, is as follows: DSGVTQTPKHLITATGQRVTLRCSPRSGDLSVYWYQQSLDQGLQFLIQYYNGEERAKGNILERFSAQQFPDLHSELNLSSLELGDSALYFCASSRGGGESYNEQFFGPGTRLTVL.

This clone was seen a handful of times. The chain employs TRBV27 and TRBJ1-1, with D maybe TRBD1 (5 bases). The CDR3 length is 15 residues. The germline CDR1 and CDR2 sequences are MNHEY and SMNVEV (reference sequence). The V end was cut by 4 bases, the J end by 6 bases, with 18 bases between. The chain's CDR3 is CASSSSTVGLAEAFF. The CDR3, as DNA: TGTGCCAGCAGTTCGTCGACAGTCGGATTGGCTGAAGCTTTCTTT.

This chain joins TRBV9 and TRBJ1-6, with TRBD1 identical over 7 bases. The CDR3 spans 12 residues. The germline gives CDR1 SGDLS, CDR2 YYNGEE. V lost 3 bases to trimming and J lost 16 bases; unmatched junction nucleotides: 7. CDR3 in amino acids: CASSGQGVPLHF. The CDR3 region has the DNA TGTGCCAGCAGCGGGCAGGGGGTTCCTCTCCACTTT.

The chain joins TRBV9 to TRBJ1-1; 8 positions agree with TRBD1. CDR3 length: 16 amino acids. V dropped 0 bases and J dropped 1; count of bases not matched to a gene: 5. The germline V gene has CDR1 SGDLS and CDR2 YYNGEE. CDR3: CASSVGQGFPNTEAFF. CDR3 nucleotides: TGTGCCAGCAGCGTAGGACAGGGGTTTCCGAACACTGAAGCTTTCTTT.

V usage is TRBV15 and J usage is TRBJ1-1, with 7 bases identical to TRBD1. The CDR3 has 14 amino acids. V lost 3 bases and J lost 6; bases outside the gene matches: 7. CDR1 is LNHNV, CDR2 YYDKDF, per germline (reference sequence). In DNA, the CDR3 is TGTGCCACCAGCAGGGGACAGCCGAAGGCTGAAGCTTTCTTT. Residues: CATSRGQPKAEAFF.

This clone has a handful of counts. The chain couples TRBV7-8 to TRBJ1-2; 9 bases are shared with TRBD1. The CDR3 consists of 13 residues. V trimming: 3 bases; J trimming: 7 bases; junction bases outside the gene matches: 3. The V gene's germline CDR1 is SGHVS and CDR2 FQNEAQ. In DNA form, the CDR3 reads TGTGCCAGCAGCTTGACAGGGGGATTTGGCTACACCTTC. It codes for CASSLTGGFGYTF.

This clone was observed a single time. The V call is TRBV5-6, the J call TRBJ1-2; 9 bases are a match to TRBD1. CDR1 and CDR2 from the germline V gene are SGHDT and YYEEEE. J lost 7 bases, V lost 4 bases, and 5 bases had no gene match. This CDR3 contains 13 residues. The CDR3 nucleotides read TGTGCCAGCAGCCCGACAGGGGGTGGTGGCTACACCTTC. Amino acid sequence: CASSPTGGGGYTF.

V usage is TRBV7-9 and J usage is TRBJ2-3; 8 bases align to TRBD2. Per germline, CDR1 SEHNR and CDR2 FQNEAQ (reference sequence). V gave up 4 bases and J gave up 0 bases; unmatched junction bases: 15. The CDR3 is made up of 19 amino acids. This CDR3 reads CASSYPRLAGITSTDTQYF. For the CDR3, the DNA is TGTGCCAGCAGCTACCCGCGGCTAGCGGGTATAACTAGCACAGATACGCAGTATTTT. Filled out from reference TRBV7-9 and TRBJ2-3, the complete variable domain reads DTGVSQNPRHKITKRGQNVTFRCDPISEHNRLYWYRQTLGQGPEFLTYFQNEAQLEKSRLLSDRFSAERPKGSFSTLEIQRTEQGDSAMYLCASSYPRLAGITSTDTQYFGPGTRLTVL.

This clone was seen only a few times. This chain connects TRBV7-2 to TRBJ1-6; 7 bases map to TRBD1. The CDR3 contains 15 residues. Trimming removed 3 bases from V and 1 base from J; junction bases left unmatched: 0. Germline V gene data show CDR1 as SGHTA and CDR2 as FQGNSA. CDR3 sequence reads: CASSLGQSYNSPLHF. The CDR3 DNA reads TGTGCCAGCAGCTTGGGACAGTCCTATAATTCACCCCTCCACTTT.

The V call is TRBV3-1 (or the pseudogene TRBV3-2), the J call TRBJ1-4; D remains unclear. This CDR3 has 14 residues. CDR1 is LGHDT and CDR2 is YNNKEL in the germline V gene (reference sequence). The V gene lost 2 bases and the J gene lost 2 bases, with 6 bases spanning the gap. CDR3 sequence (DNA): TGTGCCAGCAGCCAATGGGCGACTAATGAAAAACTGTTTTTT. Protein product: CASSQWATNEKLFF.

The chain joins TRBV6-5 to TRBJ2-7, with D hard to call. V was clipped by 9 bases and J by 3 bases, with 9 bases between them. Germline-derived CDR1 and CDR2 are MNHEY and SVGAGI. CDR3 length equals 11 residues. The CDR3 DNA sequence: TGTGCCAGTGGGCCGATCTACGAGCAGTACTTC. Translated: CASGPIYEQYF.

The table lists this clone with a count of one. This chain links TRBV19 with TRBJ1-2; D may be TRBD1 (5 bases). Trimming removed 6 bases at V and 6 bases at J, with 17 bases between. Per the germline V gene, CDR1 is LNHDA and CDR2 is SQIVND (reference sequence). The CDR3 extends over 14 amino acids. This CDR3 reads CASSLGGWGDGYTF. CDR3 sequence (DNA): TGTGCCAGTAGCCTTGGAGGGTGGGGGGATGGCTACACCTTC. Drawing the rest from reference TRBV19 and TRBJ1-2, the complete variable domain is DGGITQSPKYLFRKEGQNVTLSCEQNLNHDAMYWYRQDPGQGLRLIYYSQIVNDFQKGDIAEGYSVSREKKESFPLTVTSAQKNPTAFYLCASSLGGWGDGYTFGSGTRLTVV.

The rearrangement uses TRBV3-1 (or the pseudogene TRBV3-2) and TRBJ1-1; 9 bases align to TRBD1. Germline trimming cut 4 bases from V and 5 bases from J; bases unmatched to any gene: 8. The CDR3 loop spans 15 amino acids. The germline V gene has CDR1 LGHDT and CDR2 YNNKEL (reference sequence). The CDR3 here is CASSLLGQGQTEAFF. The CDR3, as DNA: TGTGCCAGCAGCCTTCTAGGACAGGGGCAAACTGAAGCTTTCTTT.

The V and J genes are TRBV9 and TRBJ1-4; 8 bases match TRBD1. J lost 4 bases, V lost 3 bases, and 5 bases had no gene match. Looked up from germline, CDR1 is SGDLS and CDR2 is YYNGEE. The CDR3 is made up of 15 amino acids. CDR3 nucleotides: TGTGCCAGCAGCGCAGGGGGCTCTAATAATGAAAAACTGTTTTTT. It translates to CASSAGGSNNEKLFF. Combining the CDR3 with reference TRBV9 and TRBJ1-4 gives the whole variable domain DSGVTQTPKHLITATGQRVTLRCSPRSGDLSVYWYQQSLDQGLQFLIQYYNGEERAKGNILERFSAQQFPDLHSELNLSSLELGDSALYFCASSAGGSNNEKLFFGSGTQLSVL.

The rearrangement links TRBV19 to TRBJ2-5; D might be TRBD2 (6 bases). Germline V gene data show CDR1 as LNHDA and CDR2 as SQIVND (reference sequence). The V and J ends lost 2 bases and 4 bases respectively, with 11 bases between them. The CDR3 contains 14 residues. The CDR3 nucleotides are TGTGCCAGTAGTATACTGGGGGGTCCAGAGACCCAGTACTTC. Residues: CASSILGGPETQYF.

The CDR3 protein is CASSLEGAGAGELFF. The CDR3 coding sequence is TGTGCCAGCAGTTTAGAGGGAGCGGGGGCCGGGGAGCTGTTTTTT. The V and J genes are TRBV28 and TRBJ2-2; 8 nucleotides agree with TRBD2. Per germline, CDR1 MDHEN and CDR2 SYDVKM. This CDR3 region has 15 residues. After removal of 2 bases from V and 6 bases from J, the junction contained 5 bases not matched to a gene.

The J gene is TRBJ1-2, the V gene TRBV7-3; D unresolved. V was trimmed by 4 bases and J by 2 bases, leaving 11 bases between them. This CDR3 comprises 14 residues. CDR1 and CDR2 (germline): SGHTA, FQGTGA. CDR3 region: CASSSSGDNYGYTF. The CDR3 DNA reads TGTGCCAGCAGCTCCTCGGGTGACAACTATGGCTACACCTTC.

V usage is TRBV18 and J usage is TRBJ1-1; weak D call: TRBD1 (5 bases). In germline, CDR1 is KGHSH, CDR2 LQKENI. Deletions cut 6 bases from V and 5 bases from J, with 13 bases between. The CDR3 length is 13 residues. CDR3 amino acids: CASSGGERTEAFF. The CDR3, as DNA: TGTGCCAGCTCCGGGGGGGAAAGAACTGAAGCTTTCTTT.

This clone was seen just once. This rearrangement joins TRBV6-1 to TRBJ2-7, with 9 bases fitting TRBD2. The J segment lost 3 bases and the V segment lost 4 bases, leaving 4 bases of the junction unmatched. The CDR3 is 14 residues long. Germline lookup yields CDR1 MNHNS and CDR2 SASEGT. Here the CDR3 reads CASSVAGALYEQYF. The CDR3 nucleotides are TGTGCCAGCAGTGTAGCGGGGGCCCTCTACGAGCAGTACTTC.

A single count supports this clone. This chain's CDR3 is CSVVGAGTEAFF. The CDR3 DNA follows: TGCAGCGTTGTGGGGGCAGGCACTGAAGCTTTCTTT. The V call is TRBV29-1, the J call TRBJ1-1; D may be TRBD1 (6 bases). Germline CDR1 reads SQVTM; CDR2 reads ANQGSEA. The CDR3 sequence is 12 residues long. V was pared by 4 bases and J by 4 bases, with 10 bases between.

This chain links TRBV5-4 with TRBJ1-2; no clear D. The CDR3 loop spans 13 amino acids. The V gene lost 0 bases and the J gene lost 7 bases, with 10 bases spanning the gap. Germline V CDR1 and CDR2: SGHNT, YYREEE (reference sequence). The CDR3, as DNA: TGTGCCAGCAGCTTGGGGGGAGCAGGTGGCTACACCTTC. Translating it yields CASSLGGAGGYTF.

CDR3 amino acids: CASSPRQGRNTEAFF. The CDR3 nucleotides read TGCGCCAGCAGCCCCCGGCAGGGTAGGAACACTGAAGCTTTCTTT. The V gene is TRBV4-1, the J gene TRBJ1-1; tentative D call: TRBD1 (5 bases). Between the trimmed V and J ends, which lost 4 bases and 1 base, there was a span of 13 bases. The length of the CDR3 is 15 residues. Germline V lookup: CDR1 MGHRA, CDR2 YSYEKL.

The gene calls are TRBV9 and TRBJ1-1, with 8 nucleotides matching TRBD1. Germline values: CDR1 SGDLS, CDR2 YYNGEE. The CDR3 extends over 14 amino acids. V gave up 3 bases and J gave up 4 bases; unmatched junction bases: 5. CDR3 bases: TGTGCCAGCAGCGGGGGGACAGGAGGCACTGAAGCTTTCTTT. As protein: CASSGGTGGTEAFF.

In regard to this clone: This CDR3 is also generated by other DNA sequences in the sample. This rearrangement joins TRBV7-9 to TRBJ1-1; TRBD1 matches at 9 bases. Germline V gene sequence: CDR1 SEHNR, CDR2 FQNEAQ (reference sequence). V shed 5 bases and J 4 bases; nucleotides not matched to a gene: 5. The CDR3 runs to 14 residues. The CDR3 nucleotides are TGTGCCAGCAGCCCGGGACAGGGAGGCACTGAAGCTTTCTTT. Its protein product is CASSPGQGGTEAFF.